This entry lists 6 T cell receptor beta chains sequenced from one sample in a study of T cells in Graves' hyperthyroidism and ophthalmopathy. Amplification of TCR beta CDR3 regions was performed using RNA transcripts as template. HTBI primers were used for first-round RT-PCR of the TCR CDR3. TCRdb analysed the multiplex PCR reads with MiXCR anew, one entry per CDR3 protein. The sample comprises about 290,000 distinct CDR3 sequences, roughly 19% of which are singletons, and 35% to 40% rests with the top ten. The sequenced sample consisted of blood. These receptor sequences come from a middle-aged man with Graves' ophthalmopathy.

The rearrangement joins TRBV7-8 to TRBJ2-3; D could derive from TRBD1 or TRBD2 (6 bases each). Looked up from germline, CDR1 is SGHVS and CDR2 is FQNEAQ. Trimming cost V 4 bases and J 6 bases, with 20 bases left between them. CDR3 size: 16 residues. The CDR3 loop reads CASSSPLVGGRDTQYF. The CDR3 DNA is TGTGCCAGCAGCTCCCCGCTCGTAGGGGGGCGGGATACGCAGTATTTT.

This clonotype has a count of ten or more. V gene TRBV11-2 combines with J gene TRBJ2-7; D is tentatively TRBD1 or TRBD2 (5 bases each). CDR3 length: 15 amino acids. Germline-derived CDR1 and CDR2 are SGHAT and FQNNGV. V lost 3 bases, J lost 0 bases, and 12 bases lay in between. CDR3 DNA: TGTGCCAGCAGCTTGACCGGGACGGACTCCTACGAGCAGTACTTC. Translating it yields CASSLTGTDSYEQYF.

This clonotype occurred many times. The chain couples TRBV20-1 to TRBJ2-7; TRBD2 aligns across 8 bases. The V and J ends lost 6 bases and 4 bases, in that order; junction bases with no gene match: 8. The CDR3 is 13 residues long. Germline V gives CDR1 DFQATT, CDR2 SNEGSKA (reference sequence). As DNA, the CDR3 is TGCAGTGCAAACCGGGGGGGCTTTTACGAGCAGTACTTC. Translating gives CSANRGGFYEQYF.

This clonotype occurred many times. The chain recombines TRBV5-6 with TRBJ2-7, with D hard to call. The V gene lost 4 bases and the J gene lost 3 bases, with 11 bases spanning the gap. The germline V gene encodes CDR1 SGHDT and CDR2 YYEEEE. The CDR3 is made up of 13 amino acids. CDR3 nucleotide sequence: TGTGCCAGCAGCAGACCGACAAGCTACGAGCAGTACTTC. Protein sequence: CASSRPTSYEQYF. Full variable domain (remainder filled in from reference TRBV5-6 and TRBJ2-7): DAGVTQSPTHLIKTRGQQVTLRCSPKSGHDTVSWYQQALGQGPQFIFQYYEEEERQRGNFPDRFSGHQFPNYSSELNVNALLLGDSALYLCASSRPTSYEQYFGPGTRLTVT.

This clonotype showed up many times. At one end the junction does not follow the germline gene, possibly because of a read error. The J gene is TRBJ1-6, the V gene TRBV11-2, with D possibly TRBD1 on 6 matching bases. This CDR3 is 14 amino acids long. Germline V gives CDR1 SGHAT, CDR2 FQNNGV. CDR3 DNA: TGCGCCAGCAGTTCTGGGACATATAATTCACCCCTCCACTTT. Its translation: CASSSGTYNSPLHF.

In this sample, this clonotype turned up many times. The chain is built from TRBV5-1 and TRBJ2-1; 7 bases are a match to TRBD2. Germline V gene sequence: CDR1 SGHRS, CDR2 YFSETQ. The CDR3 is made up of 17 amino acids. With V trimmed by 5 bases and J by 7 bases, 18 bases remained unmatched. The CDR3 spells CASSPTDGGTLRNEQFF. CDR3 nucleotide sequence: TGCGCCAGCAGTCCAACAGACGGGGGGACCCTCAGGAATGAGCAGTTCTTC.